This is a list of T cell receptor beta chains from one sample in a study of T cell responses to AZD1222 COVID-19 vaccine. Profiling relied on immunoSEQ multiplex PCR, and the TCRdb table lists in-frame clones only, not all of them. The sample includes 96,000 or so clones, 80% to 90% of them seen just once. The source was peripheral blood, collected on day 0 of AZD1222 vaccination. These receptors were collected from an adult in good health. Both conserved end residues are part of each CDR3. A D gene is named only where the DNA matches it firmly. Part of the rows lack a size; the others show once, few, many or a class for expanded clones.

>-|TRBV10-3|TRBJ2-1|-
CAISGLGVSSYNEQFF
TGTGCCATCAGTGGCCTGGGCGTTAGCTCCTACAATGAGCAGTTCTTC
>TRBD1|TRBV19|TRBJ1-1|-
CASTTGQAHTEAFF
TGTGCCAGTACCACGGGACAGGCACACACTGAAGCTTTCTTT
>-|TRBV19|TRBJ1-5|-
CASSPRISNQPQHF
TGTGCCAGTAGTCCACGGATTAGCAATCAGCCCCAGCATTTT
>-|TRBV4-3|TRBJ2-7|once
CASSQDGRAYEQYF
TGCGCCAGCAGCCAAGACGGCAGGGCCTACGAGCAGTACTTC
>TRBD1|TRBV3-1/TRBV3-2|TRBJ2-7|-
CASSQDLQGALYEQYF
TGTGCCAGCAGCCAAGATCTACAGGGGGCGTTATACGAGCAGTACTTC
>-|TRBV2|TRBJ1-1|-
CARFASKNTEAFF
TGTGCCAGATTTGCTTCTAAGAACACTGAAGCTTTCTTT
>TRBD1|TRBV4-3|TRBJ1-2|-
CASSQDPTGGSNYGYTF
TGCGCCAGCAGCCAAGACCCGACAGGGGGTAGTAACTATGGCTACACCTTC
>-|TRBV15|TRBJ2-1|-
CATSNLAYNEQFF
TGTGCCACCAGCAATCTAGCCTACAATGAGCAGTTCTTC
>-|TRBV3-1/TRBV3-2|TRBJ2-7|-
CASSQRVGSDEQYF
TGTGCCAGCAGTCAACGGGTAGGGTCCGACGAGCAGTACTTC
>-|TRBV9|TRBJ1-3|-
CASSPPGAGTGNTIYF
TGTGCCAGCAGCCCCCCGGGGGCAGGGACTGGAAACACCATATATTTT
>-|TRBV29-1|TRBJ1-2|-
CSVEALTPGRRMDYGYTF
TGCAGCGTTGAAGCCCTAACCCCTGGACGGCGGATGGACTATGGCTACACCTTC
>-|TRBV9|TRBJ1-6|once
CASSATSGKSPLHF
TGTGCCAGCAGCGCGACCTCGGGGAAATCACCCCTCCACTTT
>-|TRBV6-5|TRBJ1-3|-
CASPGQGFSGNTIYF
TGTGCCAGTCCCGGGCAGGGCTTTTCTGGAAACACCATATATTTT
>-|TRBV7-8|TRBJ1-3|-
CASSLARDTIYF
TGTGCCAGCAGCTTAGCGAGGGACACCATATATTTT
>-|TRBV3-1/TRBV3-2|TRBJ1-2|once
CASSWRGVRNGYTF
TGTGCCAGCAGCTGGAGGGGGGTTCGGAATGGCTACACCTTC
>TRBD1|TRBV29-1|TRBJ1-4|-
CSVAVTGANEKLFF
TGCAGCGTTGCCGTCACAGGGGCTAATGAAAAACTGTTTTTT
>TRBD1|TRBV5-5|TRBJ1-5|-
CASSYRDRESIPYSNQPQHF
TGTGCCAGCAGCTACCGGGACAGAGAGTCGATCCCTTATAGCAATCAGCCCCAGCATTTT
>-|TRBV12-3/TRBV12-4|TRBJ1-5|-
CASSPGSNQPQHF
TGTGCCAGCAGCCCCGGGAGCAATCAGCCCCAGCATTTT
>TRBD1|TRBV5-4|TRBJ2-7|-
CATSTRQGPYEQYF
TGTGCCACCAGCACACGACAGGGCCCCTACGAGCAGTACTTC
>TRBD1|TRBV10-1|TRBJ1-6|-
CASSGTGPSPLHF
TGCGCCAGCAGCGGGACAGGACCCTCACCCCTCCACTTT
>-|TRBV28|TRBJ1-2|-
CASSLFTATTPGYTF
TGTGCCAGCAGTTTATTCACGGCTACCACTCCCGGCTACACCTTC
>TRBD1|TRBV28|TRBJ1-5|-
CASTSGTGSGPQHF
TGTGCCAGCACCTCCGGGACAGGGTCTGGTCCCCAGCATTTT
>-|TRBV6-5|TRBJ2-7|once
CAINDPGQTRSEQYF
TGTGCCATTAATGATCCGGGACAAACCAGATCAGAGCAGTACTTC
>-|TRBV6-2/TRBV6-3|TRBJ2-5|-
CASSPWTGETQYF
TGTGCCAGCAGTCCGTGGACGGGAGAGACCCAGTACTTC
>-|TRBV9|TRBJ1-2|-
CASSVVGRDAGYTF
TGTGCCAGCAGCGTAGTGGGCAGGGATGCTGGCTACACCTTC
>-|TRBV9|TRBJ2-3|-
CASSVGGGRSIKSSTDTQYF
TGTGCCAGCAGCGTAGGTGGCGGCCGCTCCATCAAAAGTAGCACAGATACGCAGTATTTT
>-|TRBV4-2|TRBJ2-3|-
CASSQGGPNTDTQYF
TGTGCCAGCAGCCAAGGGGGGCCCAACACAGATACGCAGTATTTT
>-|TRBV7-2|TRBJ1-3|-
CASSLRGAGNTIYF
TGTGCCAGCAGCTTAAGGGGAGCTGGAAACACCATATATTTT
>-|TRBV28|TRBJ1-5|once
CASSSTGLQPQHF
TGTGCCAGCAGCTCTACAGGGCTGCAGCCCCAGCATTTT
>-|TRBV7-9|TRBJ1-2|-
CASTLAYGYTF
TGTGCCTCGACCCTCGCCTATGGCTACACCTTC
>TRBD1|TRBV3-1/TRBV3-2|TRBJ1-2|-
CASSQRIGTGIPLDYTF
TGTGCCAGCAGCCAACGCATCGGGACAGGGATCCCTCTAGACTACACCTTC
>TRBD1|TRBV4-1|TRBJ1-4|-
CASSQEGTGHEKLFF
TGCGCCAGCAGCCAAGAGGGGACAGGGCATGAAAAACTGTTTTTT
>-|TRBV7-8|TRBJ1-5|once
CASSLDKGNQPQHF
TGTGCCAGCAGCTTAGACAAAGGCAATCAGCCCCAGCATTTT
>-|TRBV6-5|TRBJ1-2|-
CASSYSGDTLYGYTF
TGTGCCAGCAGTTACTCTGGGGACACACTATATGGCTACACCTTC
>-|TRBV2|TRBJ1-2|-
CASSGGQGGNYGYTF
TGTGCCAGCAGTGGGGGGCAGGGAGGTAACTATGGCTACACCTTC
>TRBD2|TRBV13|TRBJ2-5|-
CASSVAGTQETQYF
TGTGCCAGCAGCGTAGCGGGAACCCAAGAGACCCAGTACTTC
>-|TRBV28|TRBJ1-6|-
CASRSGGSNSPLHF
TGTGCCAGCCGGTCGGGGGGGTCCAATTCACCCCTCCACTTT
>-|TRBV2|TRBJ2-7|once
CASSEFGSSYEQYF
TGTGCCAGCAGTGAGTTCGGGAGCTCCTACGAGCAGTACTTC
>-|TRBV5-1|TRBJ1-1|-
CASSLASGPATEAFF
TGCGCCAGCAGCTTGGCGTCAGGGCCGGCCACTGAAGCTTTCTTT
>TRBD1|TRBV18|TRBJ2-4|-
CASSRTGTGGLGNIQYF
TGTGCCAGCTCGAGAACCGGGACAGGGGGCCTGGGAAACATTCAGTACTTC
>-|TRBV10-1|TRBJ2-7|-
CASSEPGYEQYF
TGCGCCAGCAGTGAGCCAGGATACGAGCAGTACTTC
>TRBD2|TRBV5-1|TRBJ2-1|-
CASSLEFSSGYYNEQFF
TGCGCCAGCAGCTTGGAATTTTCTAGCGGTTATTACAATGAGCAGTTCTTC
>-|TRBV19|TRBJ1-2|-
CASSRRQGGYTF
TGTGCCAGTAGTAGACGTCAAGGTGGCTACACCTTC
>TRBD1|TRBV11-3|TRBJ1-1|-
CASSVTGGTEAFF
TGTGCCAGCAGCGTAACAGGGGGCACTGAAGCTTTCTTT
>-|TRBV7-9|TRBJ1-1|-
CASVRAGGSFTEAFF
TGTGCCAGTGTCCGGGCGGGGGGTTCGTTTACTGAAGCTTTCTTT
>-|TRBV4-3|TRBJ2-3|once
CASSQDGSSGHGTDTQYF
TGCGCCAGCAGCCAAGATGGATCCAGCGGCCACGGTACAGATACGCAGTATTTT
>-|TRBV10-3|TRBJ1-5|-
CAISSGNQPQHF
TGTGCCATCTCTTCGGGCAATCAGCCCCAGCATTTT
>TRBD1|TRBV6-5|TRBJ1-2|-
CASRRQGADGYTF
TGTGCCAGCAGGAGACAGGGGGCGGATGGCTACACCTTC